Listed here are 32 T cell receptor beta chains from one sample, sequenced in a study of radiation and T cells in renal cell carcinoma. Time point of the sample: blood 4 weeks post-SBRT, at nephrectomy. The sample's treatment: 15 Gy SBRT to primary tumor, nephrectomy 4 weeks later. Libraries were prepared by immunoSEQ multiplex PCR; TCRdb keeps only in-frame clonotypes and omits some of them. Of around 95,000 clones listed, 84% were seen once; the top ten hold 7.2%. The sample in question was blood, obtained from a patient whose treatment included radiotherapy and nephrectomy. Every receptor here comes from a man between 60 and 70 years old with renal cell carcinoma.

This clone was seen a few times. The chain's CDR3 is CASSLTGAGAFF. The DNA of the CDR3 is TGTGCCAGCAGCCTTACAGGGGCCGGAGCTTTCTTT. The rearrangement uses TRBV5-4 and TRBJ1-1, with 7 nucleotides matching TRBD1. V was pared by 4 bases and J by 10 bases, with 7 bases of the junction left unmatched. Germline V gives CDR1 SGHNT, CDR2 YYREEE (reference sequence). The CDR3 loop spans 12 amino acids.

The V and J genes are TRBV28 and TRBJ2-3; 10 bases match TRBD2. Trimming took 5 bases from V and 9 from J; bases not matched to a gene: 8. CDR3 length: 14 residues. Germline lookup yields CDR1 MDHEN and CDR2 SYDVKM. CDR3 loop: CASSPTSGVGTQYF. Here the CDR3 DNA reads TGTGCCAGCAGTCCTACTAGCGGGGTAGGCACGCAGTATTTT.

This CDR3 is CASSLGDRVANEKLFF. The DNA of the CDR3 is TGTGCCAGCAGTTTAGGTGACAGGGTAGCTAATGAAAAACTGTTTTTT. This chain joins TRBV28 and TRBJ1-4; 7 nucleotides match TRBD1. Germline values: CDR1 MDHEN, CDR2 SYDVKM. CDR3 length equals 16 residues. Trimming cost V 2 bases and J 3 bases; bases outside gene matches: 6.

This chain links TRBV28 with TRBJ2-2; D might be TRBD2 (5 bases). This CDR3 comprises 13 residues. V lost 8 bases and J 4 bases, leaving 11 bases between the germline ends. Germline assignment: CDR1 MDHEN and CDR2 SYDVKM. DNA of the CDR3: TGTGCCAGCCTGCTAGCTGGCACCGGGGAGCTGTTTTTT. Protein product: CASLLAGTGELFF.

This chain joins TRBV9 and TRBJ2-7; D is perhaps TRBD2 (6 bases). CDR1 and CDR2 (germline): SGDLS, YYNGEE. Between the trimmed V and J ends, which lost 0 bases and 4 bases, there was a span of 14 bases. The CDR3 is made up of 15 amino acids. CDR3 loop: CASSVADSAGYEQYF. The CDR3 DNA reads as TGTGCCAGCAGCGTAGCGGACTCCGCGGGGTACGAGCAGTACTTC.

The chain couples TRBV7-8 to TRBJ2-7; 9 bases fit TRBD1. CDR1 is SGHVS, CDR2 FQNEAQ, per germline. The CDR3 spans 15 residues. Trimming removed 6 bases from V and 6 bases from J; junction bases left unmatched: 12. DNA of the CDR3: TGTGCCAGCAGGTTGCCGGGACAGGGAATTCGCGAGCAGTACTTC. Amino acid sequence: CASRLPGQGIREQYF.

The chain uses TRBV27 and TRBJ2-1; TRBD2 matches 9 bases. V shed 2 bases, J shed 3 bases, and the junction held 8 bases outside the gene matches. CDR1 is MNHEY and CDR2 is SMNVEV in the germline V gene (reference sequence). This CDR3 is 17 amino acids long. The CDR3 spells CASSLPSTSGNYNEQFF. The CDR3 region has the DNA TGTGCCAGCAGTTTACCCTCGACTAGCGGCAACTACAATGAGCAGTTCTTC.

The rearrangement links TRBV9 to TRBJ2-5; D is perhaps TRBD2 (6 bases). Germline loops: CDR1 SGDLS, CDR2 YYNGEE. The V end lost 4 bases, the J end lost 3 bases, and 19 bases lay between the germline ends. The CDR3 is 16 residues long. DNA for the CDR3: TGTGCCAGCAGCCCCGGGACTCAAGGCGGGGAAGAGACCCAGTACTTC. Its translation is CASSPGTQGGEETQYF.

In DNA, the CDR3 is TGTGCCAGCAGCCCCGGAGGAGGTTCGACTGAAAAACTGTTTTTT. Translating it yields CASSPGGGSTEKLFF. The V and J genes are TRBV9 and TRBJ1-4; D not certain. CDR3 length: 15 amino acids. Germline CDR1 and CDR2: SGDLS and YYNGEE. V dropped 4 bases and J dropped 7 bases, with 17 bases sitting between them.

V usage is TRBV9 and J usage is TRBJ2-1; 7 bases are shared with TRBD2. V lost 4 bases to trimming and J lost 4 bases; unmatched junction nucleotides: 14. Germline V gene data show CDR1 as SGDLS and CDR2 as YYNGEE. The CDR3 contains 17 residues. CDR3 coding DNA: TGTGCCAGCAGCCAGCGAGGGAATAGCGGGCTTTACAATGAGCAGTTCTTC. This sequence encodes CASSQRGNSGLYNEQFF. The full variable domain, rest sourced from reference TRBV9 and TRBJ2-1, is DSGVTQTPKHLITATGQRVTLRCSPRSGDLSVYWYQQSLDQGLQFLIQYYNGEERAKGNILERFSAQQFPDLHSELNLSSLELGDSALYFCASSQRGNSGLYNEQFFGPGTRLTVL.

This chain uses TRBV10-3 with TRBJ2-2; 9 bases are a match to TRBD2. The junction had 2 bases not matched to a gene; V was cut back by 8 bases and J by 4 bases. Looked up from germline, CDR1 is ENHRY and CDR2 is SYGVKD. CDR3 length: 13 amino acids. DNA for the CDR3: TGTGCCATCCGGCGGGAGGGCACCGGGGAGCTGTTTTTT. This encodes CAIRREGTGELFF.

The CDR3 sequence is CASRRGGETQYF. For the CDR3, the DNA is TGTGCCAGCAGAAGGGGGGGAGAGACCCAGTACTTC. The chain uses TRBV2 and TRBJ2-5, with D possibly being TRBD2 (7 bases). V was cut by 6 bases and J by 4 bases, with 9 bases left in between. Germline CDR1 and CDR2: SNHLY and FYNNEI. There are 12 residues in the CDR3.

The chain joins TRBV5-1 to TRBJ2-7, with TRBD2 matching 9 bases. This CDR3 has 16 amino acids. The V segment lost 0 bases and the J segment 2 bases; nucleotides outside the gene matches: 6. CDR1 is SGHRS and CDR2 is YFSETQ in the germline V gene. This CDR3 is CASSLAISGGPYEQYF. CDR3 sequence (DNA): TGCGCCAGCAGCTTGGCAATTAGCGGGGGACCCTACGAGCAGTACTTC.

A note on this clone: One end of the junction fails to match germline, which may point to a read error. The gene calls are TRBV4-1 and TRBJ1-4; TRBD1 is a possible D gene (5 bases). The CDR3 runs to 15 residues. Germline values: CDR1 MGHRA, CDR2 YSYEKL. CDR3 in amino acids: CASSQAGGEEEKLFF. The CDR3 coding sequence is TGCGCCAGCAGTCAAGCGGGAGGGGAGGAGGAAAAACTGTTTTTT.

The rearrangement joins TRBV11-1 to TRBJ2-7, with no clear D. The CDR3 runs to 14 residues. CDR1 and CDR2 (germline): SGHAT, FQDESV (reference sequence). The germline V and J ends were trimmed by 5 bases and 0 bases, with 11 bases remaining between them. The CDR3 nucleotides read TGTGCCAGCAGCCGGGCTCGCACCTCCTACGAGCAGTACTTC. Its protein is CASSRARTSYEQYF.

The rearrangement uses TRBV25-1 and TRBJ2-3; D possibly matches TRBD1 or TRBD2 (5 bases each). The V gene's germline CDR1 is MGHDK and CDR2 SYGVNS. The CDR3 consists of 15 residues. V lost 3 bases, J lost 5 bases, and 15 bases lay in between. CDR3 loop: CASSDTPGPLDTQYF. As DNA, the CDR3 is TGTGCCAGCAGTGATACTCCGGGACCCCTAGATACGCAGTATTTT.

This clone was counted between two and nine times. The V call is TRBV28, the J call TRBJ2-1, with unresolved D. V lost 1 base, J lost 8 bases, and 9 bases lay in between. The CDR3 contains 13 residues. Germline loops: CDR1 MDHEN, CDR2 SYDVKM. The CDR3 DNA reads TGTGCCAGCAGTTTATCTGGGCAGCATGAGCAGTTCTTC. It yields the protein CASSLSGQHEQFF.

The J gene is TRBJ2-6, the V gene TRBV19; D uncertain. Germline CDR1 is LNHDA and CDR2 is SQIVND (reference sequence). V was shortened by 0 bases and J by 4 bases, with 16 bases between the two germline ends. The CDR3 totals 18 residues. The DNA of the CDR3 is TGTGCCAGTAGTATAGATTTCGAGATCAAAGAGGGGGCCAACGTCCTGACTTTC. Translating it yields CASSIDFEIKEGANVLTF.

The chain employs TRBV4-1 and TRBJ2-1, with TRBD1 matching over 9 bases. V shed 1 base and J 3 bases; nucleotides not matched to a gene: 4. The CDR3 totals 16 residues. Germline V gene sequence: CDR1 MGHRA, CDR2 YSYEKL. CDR3 residues: CASSQVGTGSYNEQFF. In DNA form, the CDR3 reads TGCGCCAGCAGCCAAGTTGGGACAGGGAGCTACAATGAGCAGTTCTTC.

V gene TRBV7-2 combines with J gene TRBJ2-7; D is possibly TRBD2 (6 bases). The V and J ends lost 3 bases and 3 bases respectively, with 15 bases between them. CDR3 length: 15 amino acids. CDR1 and CDR2 from the germline V gene are SGHTA and FQGNSA. The CDR3 DNA reads TGTGCCAGCAGCTTGGCCGAGGGACTCATCTACGAGCAGTACTTC. Its protein product is CASSLAEGLIYEQYF.

The chain links TRBV30 to TRBJ1-1; D not certain. V was clipped by 3 bases and J by 1 base, with 12 bases between them. Germline CDR1 GTSNPN, CDR2 SVGIG (reference sequence). The CDR3 runs 14 residues. CDR3 loop: CAWRRVLANTEAFF. Here the CDR3 DNA reads TGTGCCTGGAGGAGAGTTCTAGCGAACACTGAAGCTTTCTTT.

This clone has just a few counts. The chain joins TRBV25-1 to TRBJ1-1, with D maybe TRBD1 (5 bases). This CDR3 has 15 amino acids. Germline lookup yields CDR1 MGHDK and CDR2 SYGVNS. Trimming cost V 6 bases and J 5 bases, with 19 bases left between them. This chain's CDR3 is CASRLSGGKWTEAFF. The CDR3 DNA reads TGTGCCAGCAGATTAAGCGGGGGTAAATGGACTGAAGCTTTCTTT.

The V call is TRBV5-6, the J call TRBJ1-3; tentatively, D is TRBD1 (5 bases). The CDR3 contains 16 residues. Trimming shortened V by 0 bases and J by 4 bases, and 14 bases separated the two germline ends. Germline CDR1 SGHDT, CDR2 YYEEEE. In DNA form, the CDR3 reads TGTGCCAGCAGCTTGGCCTACGGGGCTTCAGGAAACACCATATATTTT. Residues: CASSLAYGASGNTIYF.

The chain carries TRBV19 and TRBJ1-5; no definite D call. Trimming pared 1 base from V and 8 bases from J, leaving 12 bases between. Germline assignment: CDR1 LNHDA and CDR2 SQIVND (reference sequence). The CDR3 spans 14 residues. CDR3 loop: CASSIVEYWEPQHF. CDR3 sequence (DNA): TGTGCCAGTAGTATAGTCGAGTATTGGGAGCCCCAGCATTTT. Drawing the rest from reference TRBV19 and TRBJ1-5, the complete variable domain is DGGITQSPKYLFRKEGQNVTLSCEQNLNHDAMYWYRQDPGQGLRLIYYSQIVNDFQKGDIAEGYSVSREKKESFPLTVTSAQKNPTAFYLCASSIVEYWEPQHFGDGTRLSIL.

This chain uses TRBV11-3 with TRBJ1-1; no reliable D call. CDR1 SGHNT and CDR2 YENEEA come from the germline V gene. Trimming took off 0 bases at V and 6 bases at J, with 8 bases between the two ends. This CDR3 comprises 13 residues. This chain's CDR3 is CASSLEGAAEAFF. The CDR3 nucleotides read TGTGCCAGCAGCTTAGAGGGTGCGGCTGAAGCTTTCTTT.

This chain uses TRBV5-6 with TRBJ2-3, with D possibly matching TRBD2 (6 bases). This CDR3 is 18 amino acids long. Germline assignment: CDR1 SGHDT and CDR2 YYEEEE. V was trimmed by 2 bases and J by 0 bases, leaving 19 bases between them. Written as DNA, the CDR3 is TGTGCCAGCAGCTTAGGACTCTGGGGGGTAGGGAGCACAGATACGCAGTATTTT. This encodes CASSLGLWGVGSTDTQYF.

V is TRBV19 and J is TRBJ2-7; a possible D gene is TRBD1 (5 bases). CDR3 size: 13 residues. V was shortened by 5 bases and J by 0 bases, with 8 bases between the two germline ends. Germline CDR1 LNHDA, CDR2 SQIVND (reference sequence). Written as DNA, the CDR3 is TGTGCCAGTAGTCCGCAGGGCTCCTACGAGCAGTACTTC. This encodes CASSPQGSYEQYF.

CDR3 protein: CASSLGTGVQETQYF. The CDR3 DNA sequence: TGTGCCAGCAGCTTAGGGACAGGGGTACAAGAGACCCAGTACTTC. V and J are TRBV7-8 and TRBJ2-5, with TRBD1 identical over 9 bases. The CDR3 runs 15 residues. J was trimmed by 2 bases and V by 1 base; bases with no gene match: 2. CDR1 and CDR2 (germline): SGHVS, FQNEAQ.

This chain links TRBV4-2 with TRBJ2-3, with 7 bases fitting TRBD2. There are 14 residues in the CDR3. With 6 bases clipped from V and 3 bases from J, the junction kept 6 bases outside the gene matches. The germline gives CDR1 LGHNA, CDR2 YNFKEQ. The CDR3 loop reads CASSTGEGTDTQYF. In DNA form, the CDR3 reads TGTGCCAGCAGTACGGGGGAGGGAACAGATACGCAGTATTTT.

This CDR3 is CASSLSMNTEAFF. The CDR3 region has the DNA TGTGCCAGCAGCTTAAGCATGAACACTGAAGCTTTCTTT. The J gene is TRBJ1-1, the V gene TRBV11-3, with D unclear. V lost 2 bases and J lost 0, with 4 bases in between. Germline CDR1 is SGHNT and CDR2 is YENEEA. The CDR3 sequence is 13 residues long. Full variable domain (remainder filled in from reference TRBV11-3 and TRBJ1-1): EAGVVQSPRYKIIEKKQPVAFWCNPISGHNTLYWYLQNLGQGPELLIRYENEEAVDDSQLPKDRFSAERLKGVDSTLKIQPAELGDSAVYLCASSLSMNTEAFFGQGTRLTVV.

In its sample, this clone was seen many times. The rearrangement links TRBV7-9 to TRBJ2-6; no clear D gene. The CDR3 loop spans 13 amino acids. Trimming left V 3 bases short and J 1 base short, with 1 base between. CDR1 is SEHNR, CDR2 FQNEAQ, per germline (reference sequence). The chain's CDR3 is CASSFSGANVLTF. The CDR3 region has the DNA TGTGCCAGCAGCTTTTCTGGGGCCAACGTCCTGACTTTC. The complete variable domain, with remaining parts taken from reference TRBV7-9 and TRBJ2-6, reads DTGVSQNPRHKITKRGQNVTFRCDPISEHNRLYWYRQTLGQGPEFLTYFQNEAQLEKSRLLSDRFSAERPKGSFSTLEIQRTEQGDSAMYLCASSFSGANVLTFGAGSRLTVL.

V gene TRBV5-1 combines with J gene TRBJ2-5, with D maybe TRBD2 (7 bases). The V gene lost 5 bases and the J gene lost 4 bases, with 18 bases spanning the gap. The CDR3 consists of 15 residues. CDR1 is SGHRS and CDR2 is YFSETQ in the germline V gene. CDR3 DNA: TGCGCCAGCAGTCCTGGGAGGGGGACTCGAGAGACCCAGTACTTC. Translation: CASSPGRGTRETQYF.